This T cell receptor beta chain derives from a study of blood T cell repertoires in COVID-19 (dated by TCRdb to 2020 to 2021). Describing the broader study: The collaborator samples originated in the United States, Italy and Spain and spanned the acute and convalescent phases of COVID-19. The material from the prospective study consisted of cDNA or gDNA derived from T cells, B-cell-depleted T cells, or PBMCs. The dataset comprised deeply sampled blood TCRbeta repertoires from subjects exposed to, actively infected with, or recovered from COVID-19. The repertoires were released in a freely available public database meant as a resource for research on the immune response to SARS-CoV-2. The samples were drawn from two sources: the first 160 participants of the ongoing ImmuneRACE study, and some 1,300 subjects contributed by 6 global collaborators. A de-identified subject ID, COVID-19 status, age in years and sex were almost always included in the sample metadata. Where available, HLA class I and class II types were taken from metadata supplied by the sample provider and were not determined by assay-based typing. Broader findings and caveats from the paper: The quantity of clinical and demographic metadata differed by source and by participant and was supplied without curation.

The collaborating institutions used their own protocols to collect whole blood in K2EDTA tubes. Collaborator samples were shipped for TCRbeta analysis as frozen whole blood, isolated PBMCs, or DNA extracted from either sample type. TCRbeta CDR3 regions were amplified from genomic DNA using the immunoSEQ Assay, a bias-controlled multiplex PCR. The study's own analysis went as follows. Nucleated cell counts per sample were estimated from amplification of reference gene primers within the assay. To quantify the absolute abundance of each unique TCRbeta CDR3 rearrangement, sequence reads were collapsed and filtered. For each sample, productive Simpson clonality was calculated as the square root of Simpson's diversity index over productive rearrangements. TCRdb retrieved this table from immuneACCESS and kept in-frame rearrangements only. Not all clones are present; in checked studies, unresolved V genes account for under half, and no reason is known for the remainder. Clone size and V and J calls were adopted from that table, with D and trimming inferred from the DNA. This sample is represented by 100,000 to 120,000 clones; approximately 90% of them were singletons. Jointly, the top ten make up 4% to 5% of the sample.

This clone was seen a handful of times. This clone's antigen is unknown. No base quality values were provided; no much bigger clone lies one nucleotide off. CDR1 and CDR2, looked up from the germline V gene, are SGHVS and FQNEAQ. Counted from cysteine to phenylalanine, this CDR3 has 14 amino acids. Only CDR3 DNA is held: 42 bases, read in frame from base 1. Between the V and J ends, shortened by 4 bases and 9 bases respectively, the junction contains 18 bases. The receptor chain draws on TRBV7-8 and TRBJ1-2; no D gene is confidently identified. The material sequenced was peripheral blood. The TCR originated in a human donor in a cohort sampled during active COVID-19. The sequence in DNA is TGTGCCAGCAGCTCAAAACGCCTAGGAAGTAGCTACACCTTC. Its translation reads: CASSSKRLGSSYTF.